The 3 T cell receptor beta chains listed next were all sequenced from one sample in a study of spatial heterogeneity in lung cancer. Time point specified: sample taken at primary tumor resection. TCRdb re-called the 5' RACE reads with MiXCR, one entry per CDR3 protein. The sample has some 21,000 distinct CDR3 sequences, about 4.6% seen once. Here the sequenced sample was PBMCs, taken at surgery. The receptors stem from a male donor with early-stage non-small cell lung cancer.

Ten or more counts support this clonotype. The chain employs TRBV28 and TRBJ2-7; 8 nucleotides agree with TRBD1. V was pared by 4 bases and J by 2 bases, with 7 bases of the junction left unmatched. The CDR3 totals 15 residues. Germline V CDR1 and CDR2: MDHEN, SYDVKM. The CDR3, as DNA: TGTGCCAGCAGTTCCGGGACAGGTATTGCCTACGAGCAGTACTTC. Its translation is CASSSGTGIAYEQYF.

Within the sample, this clonotype is medium-sized (0.01 to 0.1%). The chain joins TRBV28 to TRBJ2-1; the match to TRBD1 covers 10 bases. Germline CDR1 reads MDHEN; CDR2 reads SYDVKM. Losses at the gene ends were 3 bases for V and 8 bases for J; bases not matched to a gene: 10. The CDR3 length is 16 residues. As DNA, the CDR3 is TGTGCCAGCAGTTTTCCCCGGGACAGGGGAATGGATGAGCAGTTCTTC. It codes for CASSFPRDRGMDEQFF. The full variable domain, with the rest looked up from reference TRBV28 and TRBJ2-1, is DVKVTQSSRYLVKRTGEKVFLECVQDMDHENMFWYRQDPGLGLRLIYFSYDVKMKEKGDIPEGYSVSREKKERFSLILESASTNQTSMYLCASSFPRDRGMDEQFFGPGTRLTVL.

This clonotype was observed many times. The rearrangement uses TRBV28 and TRBJ1-4; D gene unclear. The CDR3 totals 11 residues. The V gene lost 8 bases and the J gene lost 5 bases, with 6 bases spanning the gap. Germline CDR1 and CDR2: MDHEN and SYDVKM. This CDR3 reads CASQQNEKLFF. In DNA form, the CDR3 reads TGTGCCAGCCAACAAAATGAAAAACTGTTTTTT.